The TCR beta chain described here comes from a study of T cells in Graves' hyperthyroidism and ophthalmopathy. Germline V gene data show CDR1 as KGHSH and CDR2 as LQKENI. CDR3 length: 14 amino acids. Trimming took off 6 bases at V and 5 bases at J, with 13 bases between the two ends. The investigators amplified TCR beta CDR3 regions from RNA transcripts. In the first-round RT-PCR of the TCR CDR3, the HTBI primer set was used. TCRdb re-called the multiplex PCR reads through MiXCR, storing one row per CDR3 protein. The table has approximately 620,000 distinct CDR3 sequences, approximately 15% seen once. Each patient was aged 18 to 65 and had newly diagnosed hyperthyroidism of under 2 months' duration. PBMCs stemmed from 10 ml fresh peripheral blood.

This rearrangement joins TRBV18 to TRBJ1-4; D is perhaps TRBD1 (6 bases). The specimen sequenced was blood. This TCR derives from a woman aged 30 to 39 with Graves' hyperthyroidism that later progressed to Graves' ophthalmopathy. CDR3 region: CASSQGTSNEKLFF. In DNA form, the CDR3 reads TGTGCCAGCTCGCAGGGGACGTCGAATGAAAAACTGTTTTTT. Full variable domain (outside the CDR3, taken from reference TRBV18 and TRBJ1-4): NAGVMQNPRHLVRRRGQEARLRCSPMKGHSHVYWYRQLPEEGLKFMVYLQKENIIDESGMPKERFSAEFPKEGPSILRIQQVVRGDSAAYFCASSQGTSNEKLFFGSGTQLSVL.